One sample yielded the 9 T cell receptor beta chains listed below, sequenced in a study of T-cell memory formation after mild COVID-19. TCRdb itself ran the 5' RACE reads through MiXCR, one entry per CDR3 protein. The sample contains approximately 210,000 distinct CDR3 sequences, around 25% of which appear only once. Sequencing input: PBMCs or a T cell subset sorted from them (not recorded which). These receptors came from an adult woman who had mild COVID-19 (a few samples of this study predate the infection). Cell type and time point are not known.

In the case of this clonotype: A read error may account for a junction end that differs from germline. This chain links TRBV6-2 or TRBV6-3 with TRBJ2-7, with unresolved D. The CDR3 runs to 13 residues. CDR1 and CDR2 from the germline V gene are MNHEY and SVGEGT. CDR3 coding DNA: TGTGCCAGCAGTTTGGCTGTCCTAGACAATTTCGACTTC. It encodes CASSLAVLDNFDF.

This rearrangement joins TRBV3-1 to TRBJ1-6; no reliable D call. Germline V lookup: CDR1 LGHDT, CDR2 YNNKEL (reference sequence). V dropped 1 base and J dropped 10 bases, with 11 bases sitting between them. This CDR3 is built from 14 residues. CDR3 region: CASSQATAGSPLHF. Here the CDR3 DNA reads TGTGCCAGCAGCCAAGCAACGGCGGGCTCACCCCTCCACTTT. Using reference TRBV3-1 and TRBJ1-6 for the parts outside the CDR3, the full variable domain is DTAVSQTPKYLVTQMGNDKSIKCEQNLGHDTMYWYKQDSKKFLKIMFSYNNKELIINETVPNRFSPKSPDKAHLNLHINSLELGDSAVYFCASSQATAGSPLHFGNGTRLTVT.

Only a few counts were recorded for this clonotype. The V gene is TRBV7-6, the J gene TRBJ2-3; no clear D gene. V was clipped by 1 base and J by 6 bases, with 8 bases between them. The V gene's germline CDR1 is SGHVS and CDR2 FNYEAQ. This CDR3 has 13 amino acids. The CDR3, as DNA: TGTGCCAGCAGCTTAGTAGGCGACGATACGCAGTATTTT. It yields the protein CASSLVGDDTQYF.

The rearrangement uses TRBV3-1 and TRBJ2-3; no reliable D call. V was shortened by 0 bases and J by 9 bases, with 7 bases between the two germline ends. Germline assignment: CDR1 LGHDT and CDR2 YNNKEL (reference sequence). There are 12 residues in the CDR3. The CDR3 reads CASSQEVGTQYF. DNA of the CDR3: TGTGCCAGCAGCCAAGAAGTCGGGACGCAGTATTTT.

The V gene is TRBV6-1, the J gene TRBJ1-2; tentative D call: TRBD1 (5 bases). There are 13 residues in the CDR3. Germline loops: CDR1 MNHNS, CDR2 SASEGT. V was clipped by 8 bases and J by 3 bases, with 13 bases between them. For the CDR3, the DNA is TGTGCCAGCCTACTCGGGGGTGACTATGGCTACACCTTC. Translation: CASLLGGDYGYTF.

This clonotype was counted a few times. The V and J genes are TRBV20-1 and TRBJ2-6; D gene unclear. The ends were cut back, 2 bases at V and 2 bases at J, with 7 bases in the middle. The CDR3 runs to 14 residues. The germline CDR1 and CDR2 sequences are DFQATT and SNEGSKA (reference sequence). CDR3 amino acids: CSARTDTGANVLTF. CDR3 nucleotide sequence: TGCAGTGCTAGAACAGATACTGGGGCCAACGTCCTGACTTTC.

This clonotype has just a few counts. Here the CDR3 reads CASSRQGLPEAFF. In DNA, the CDR3 is TGTGCCAGCAGCCGACAGGGACTCCCTGAAGCTTTCTTT. The chain joins TRBV28 to TRBJ1-1, with TRBD1 matching 7 bases. From germline, CDR1 is MDHEN and CDR2 SYDVKM. Losses at the gene ends were 6 bases for V and 6 bases for J; bases not matched to a gene: 7. The CDR3 runs 13 residues.

The chain has TRBV29-1 and TRBJ1-3; no firm D call. Germline lookup yields CDR1 SQVTM and CDR2 ANQGSEA. The CDR3 totals 12 residues. Trimming took off 3 bases at V and 0 bases at J, with 3 bases between the two ends. The CDR3 region is CSVELSGNTIYF. In DNA, the CDR3 is TGCAGCGTTGAGCTCTCTGGAAACACCATATATTTT.

The table lists this clonotype with a few counts. This chain connects TRBV20-1 to TRBJ2-1; the D gene is possibly TRBD2 (5 bases). Trimming pared 5 bases from V and 0 bases from J, leaving 14 bases between. Germline loops: CDR1 DFQATT, CDR2 SNEGSKA (reference sequence). The CDR3 sequence is 15 residues long. CDR3 nucleotide sequence: TGCAGTGCTTCCCGGACTGGTAGCTCCTACAATGAGCAGTTCTTC. The encoded protein is CSASRTGSSYNEQFF.